The present entry profiles one T cell receptor (beta chain) with its context. Its antigen is unknown. An end of the junction differs from the germline gene, which may be a read error. This CDR3 is built from 11 residues. The germline gives CDR1 SEHNR, CDR2 FQNEAQ (reference sequence). The data stem from a study of cytomegalovirus exposure and HLA in healthy donors. PCR amplification relied on 60 Vbeta primers (plus 13 Jbeta primers). Here immunoSEQ multiplex PCR was the method, and the copy in TCRdb shows in-frame clones only, minus some. This sample has under 200,000 clones, with nearly 80% found just once. Regarding the study as a whole: As confirmed in vitro, three CMV-associated chains were specific for CMV antigens. A prior analysis recorded that most TCR beta V segments were productive about 87% or about 30% of the time.

This clonotype originated in a man over 45 in good health and CMV-seropositive. The material sequenced was PBMCs. This chain joins TRBV7-9 and TRBJ2-5; D unclear. The CDR3 region is CSSSLGVTQYF. In nucleotides, the CDR3 is TGTTCCAGCAGCTTAGGAGTTACCCAGTACTTC. Looking up the rest from reference TRBV7-9 and TRBJ2-5 gives the full variable domain: DTGVSQNPRHKITKRGQNVTFRCDPISEHNRLYWYRQTLGQGPEFLTYFQNEAQLEKSRLLSDRFSAERPKGSFSTLEIQRTEQGDSAMYLCSSSLGVTQYFGPGTRLLVL.